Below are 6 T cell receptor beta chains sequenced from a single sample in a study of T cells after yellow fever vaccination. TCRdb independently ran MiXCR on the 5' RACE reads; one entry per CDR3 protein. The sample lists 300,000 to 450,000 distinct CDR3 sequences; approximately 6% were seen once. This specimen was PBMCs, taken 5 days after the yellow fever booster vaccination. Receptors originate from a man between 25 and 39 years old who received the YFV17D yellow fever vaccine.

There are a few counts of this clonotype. The CDR3 coding sequence is TGTGCCAGCAGAAGCCAGAACACCGGGGAGCTGTTTTTT. Translation: CASRSQNTGELFF. J is TRBJ2-2 and V is TRBV28; D unresolved. Germline V gene lookup returns CDR1 MDHEN and CDR2 SYDVKM. V was shortened by 6 bases and J by 1 base, with 6 bases between the two germline ends. The CDR3 is made up of 13 amino acids.

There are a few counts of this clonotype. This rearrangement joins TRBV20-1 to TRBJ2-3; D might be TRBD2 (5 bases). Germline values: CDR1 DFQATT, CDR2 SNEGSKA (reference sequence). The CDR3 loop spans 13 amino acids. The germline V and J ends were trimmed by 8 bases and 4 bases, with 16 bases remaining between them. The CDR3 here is CSPWVSEADTQYF. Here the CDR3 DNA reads TGCAGTCCGTGGGTTAGCGAGGCAGATACGCAGTATTTT.

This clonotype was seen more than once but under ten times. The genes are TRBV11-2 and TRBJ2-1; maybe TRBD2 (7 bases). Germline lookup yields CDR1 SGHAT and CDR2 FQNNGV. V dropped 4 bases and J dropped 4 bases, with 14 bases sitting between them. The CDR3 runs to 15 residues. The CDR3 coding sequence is TGTGCCAGCAGCTCGTGGGGGGGGGCTTACAATGAGCAGTTCTTC. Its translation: CASSSWGGAYNEQFF.

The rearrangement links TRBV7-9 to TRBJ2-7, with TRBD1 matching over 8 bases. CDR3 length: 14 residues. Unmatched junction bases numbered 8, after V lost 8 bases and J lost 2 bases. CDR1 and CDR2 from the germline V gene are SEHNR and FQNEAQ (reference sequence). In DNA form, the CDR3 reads TGTGCCAGCGGATCCGGGACAGGCCCCTACGAGCAGTACTTC. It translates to CASGSGTGPYEQYF.

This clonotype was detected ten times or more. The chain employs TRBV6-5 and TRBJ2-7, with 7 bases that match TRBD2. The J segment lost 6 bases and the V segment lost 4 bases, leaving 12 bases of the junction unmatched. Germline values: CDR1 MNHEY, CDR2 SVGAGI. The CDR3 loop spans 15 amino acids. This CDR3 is CASSSLAGVVGEQYF. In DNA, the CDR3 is TGTGCCAGCAGTTCTCTGGCGGGAGTGGTAGGCGAGCAGTACTTC.

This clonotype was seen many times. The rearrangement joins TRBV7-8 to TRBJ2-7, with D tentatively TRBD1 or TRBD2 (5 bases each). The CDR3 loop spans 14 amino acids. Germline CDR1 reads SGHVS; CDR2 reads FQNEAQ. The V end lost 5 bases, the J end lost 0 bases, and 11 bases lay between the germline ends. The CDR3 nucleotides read TGTGCCAGCAGCGCTGACGGGGCCTCCTACGAGCAGTACTTC. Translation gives CASSADGASYEQYF.